This entry lists 9 T cell receptor beta chains sequenced from one sample in a study of blood T cells in healthy people across ages (dated by TCRdb to 2013 to 2016). Library preparation was by 5' RACE. A second PCR of about 6 to 11 cycles was performed with a sample-barcoded 5' primer and a J-beta primer mix. TCRdb applied fastp at Q25 and MiXCR to the public reads, then kept only in-frame beta chains. Every distinct CDR3 protein forms one entry, paired with its most common genes and DNA. This sample gives fewer than 2 million distinct CDR3 sequences in total; about two fifths of them show up just once. Of the sample, under 30% is held by the ten largest clones. The sample was blood. These receptors were obtained from a human donor in good health.

The chain combines TRBV15 with TRBJ2-4; D is perhaps TRBD1 (6 bases). The DNA matches TRBJ2-7 better at its end, which makes the J call doubtful. The CDR3 has 17 residues. Germline loops: CDR1 LNHNV, CDR2 YYDKDF (reference sequence). The CDR3: CATSRGGLVRGFYEQYF. In DNA, the CDR3 is TGTGCCACCAGCAGAGGTGGTCTGGTCAGGGGATTCTACGAGCAGTACTTC.

The gene calls are TRBV28 and TRBJ2-7, with 8 bases matching TRBD2. Per germline, CDR1 MDHEN and CDR2 SYDVKM. The CDR3 consists of 16 residues. V was pared by 6 bases and J by 1 base, with 11 bases of the junction left unmatched. CDR3 sequence reads: CASRKPSGGISYEQYF. The CDR3 DNA reads as TGTGCCAGCAGAAAACCAAGCGGGGGTATATCCTACGAGCAGTACTTC. The whole variable domain, remainder taken from reference TRBV28 and TRBJ2-7, is DVKVTQSSRYLVKRTGEKVFLECVQDMDHENMFWYRQDPGLGLRLIYFSYDVKMKEKGDIPEGYSVSREKKERFSLILESASTNQTSMYLCASRKPSGGISYEQYFGPGTRLTVT.

V gene TRBV12-3 or TRBV12-4 combines with J gene TRBJ1-4; D is ambiguous. V dropped 5 bases and J dropped 8 bases, with 9 bases sitting between them. The CDR3 loop spans 12 amino acids. The CDR3 reads CASSMTGEKLFF. In DNA form, the CDR3 reads TGTGCCAGCAGTATGACCGGGGAAAAACTGTTTTTT.

The V call is TRBV7-8, the J call TRBJ2-2, with TRBD1 as a possible D gene (6 bases). V was shortened by 2 bases and J by 1 base, with 20 bases between the two germline ends. The CDR3 covers 19 residues. Looked up from germline, CDR1 is SGHVS and CDR2 is FQNEAQ. The CDR3 region is CASSLLRDKSLGNTGELFF. CDR3 coding DNA: TGTGCCAGCAGCTTACTAAGGGACAAGAGCCTGGGGAACACCGGGGAGCTGTTTTTT.

Notes on this clonotype: This may arise from a read error, as a much more abundant clone is one base away. V gene TRBV7-2 combines with J gene TRBJ2-5; D is ambiguous. The CDR3 spans 16 residues. V was clipped by 2 bases and J by 1 base, with 14 bases between them. The germline CDR1 and CDR2 sequences are SGHTA and FQGNSA. In nucleotides, the CDR3 is TGTGCCAGCAGCTTAAGTGTTAGTTATTTCCAAGAGACCCAGTACTTC. Protein: CASSLSVSYFQETQYF.

This clonotype has a handful of counts. A read error may produce the germline difference seen at one junction end. The chain has TRBV5-1 and TRBJ2-5, with a weak D call TRBD1 (6 bases). Germline CDR1 and CDR2: SGHRS and YFSETQ. This CDR3 is 15 amino acids long. The CDR3: CASSLEWGQQETRYF. The CDR3 DNA sequence: TGCGCCAGCAGCTTGGAATGGGGGCAGCAAGAGACCCGGTACTTC. The variable domain in full, completed from reference TRBV5-1 and TRBJ2-5, reads KAGVTQTPRYLIKTRGQQVTLSCSPISGHRSVSWYQQTPGQGLQFLFEYFSETQRNKGNFPGRFSGRQFSNSRSEMNVSTLELGDSALYLCASSLEWGQQETRYFGPGTRLLVL.

On this clonotype: Its ends do not fully match the called genes, so a read error is possible. The rearrangement links TRBV30 to TRBJ2-1; D may correspond to TRBD1 or TRBD2 (6 bases each). The germline gives CDR1 GTSNPN, CDR2 SVGIG (reference sequence). This CDR3 spans 16 amino acids. The CDR3 loop reads CAWSQIRGHVYNERFF. The CDR3, as DNA: TGTGCCTGGAGTCAAATCCGGGGGCACGTCTACAATGAGCGGTTCTTC.

V and J are TRBV20-1 and TRBJ1-2; 7 nucleotides agree with TRBD1. Germline V gives CDR1 DFQATT, CDR2 SNEGSKA (reference sequence). This CDR3 contains 14 residues. Trimming took 6 bases from V and 4 from J; bases not matched to a gene: 11. Here the CDR3 reads CSALTGQDFYGYTF. DNA for the CDR3: TGCAGTGCCTTAACCGGACAGGATTTCTATGGCTACACCTTC.

The V and J genes are TRBV11-2 and TRBJ2-5, with 8 bases aligning to TRBD1. CDR3 length: 15 amino acids. Germline CDR1 and CDR2: SGHAT and FQNNGV. Trimming cost V 4 bases and J 0 bases; bases outside gene matches: 4. For the CDR3, the DNA is TGTGCCAGCAGCTCCTGGGGACAGGACCAAGAGACCCAGTACTTC. Translating it yields CASSSWGQDQETQYF.